This T cell receptor (beta chain) was identified in a study of cytomegalovirus exposure and HLA in healthy donors. Regarding the study as a whole: Links to common viral pathogens appeared, in a later analysis, for several of the most significant clusters.

PCR amplification relied on 60 Vbeta primers (plus 13 Jbeta primers). Sequenced by immunoSEQ multiplex PCR; TCRdb stores in-frame clones only, minus some. The table records fewer than 200,000 clones, more than 65% of them present only once. Comment on this clone: The antigen is not known.

V gave up 2 bases and J gave up 3 bases, with 12 bases separating them. This CDR3 spans 14 amino acids. Germline V gene lookup returns CDR1 SGHDT and CDR2 YYEEEE. This sequence joins TRBV5-6 and TRBJ2-7, with a weak D call TRBD1 (5 bases). This TCR came from a male donor in good health and CMV-seronegative. Sequenced: PBMCs. CDR3 DNA sequence: TGTGCCAGCAGCTTATCAGGGTTCGTCTACGAGCAGTACTTC. Amino acid sequence: CASSLSGFVYEQYF. Full variable domain (missing parts from reference TRBV5-6 and TRBJ2-7): DAGVTQSPTHLIKTRGQQVTLRCSPKSGHDTVSWYQQALGQGPQFIFQYYEEEERQRGNFPDRFSGHQFPNYSSELNVNALLLGDSALYLCASSLSGFVYEQYFGPGTRLTVT.